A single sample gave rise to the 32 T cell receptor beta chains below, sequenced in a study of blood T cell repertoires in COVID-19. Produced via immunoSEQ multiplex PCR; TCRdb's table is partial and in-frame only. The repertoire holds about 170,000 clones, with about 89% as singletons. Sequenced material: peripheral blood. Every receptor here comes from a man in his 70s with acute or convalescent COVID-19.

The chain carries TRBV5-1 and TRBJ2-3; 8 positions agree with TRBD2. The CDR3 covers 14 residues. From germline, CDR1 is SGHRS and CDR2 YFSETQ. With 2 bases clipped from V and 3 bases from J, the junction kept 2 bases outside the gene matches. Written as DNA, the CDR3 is TGCGCCAGCAGCTTACGCGGGGGGACAGATACGCAGTATTTT. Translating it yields CASSLRGGTDTQYF.

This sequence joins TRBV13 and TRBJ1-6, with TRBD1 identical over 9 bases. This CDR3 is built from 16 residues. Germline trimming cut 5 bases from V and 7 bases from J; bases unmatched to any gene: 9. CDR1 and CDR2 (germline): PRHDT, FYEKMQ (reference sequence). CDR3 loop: CASSTRRTGDNSPLHF. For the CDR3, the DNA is TGTGCCAGCAGCACGCGGCGGACAGGGGACAATTCACCCCTCCACTTT.

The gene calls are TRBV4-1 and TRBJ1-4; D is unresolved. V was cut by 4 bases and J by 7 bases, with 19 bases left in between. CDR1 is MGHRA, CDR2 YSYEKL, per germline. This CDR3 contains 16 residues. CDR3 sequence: CASSPGWGDGREKLFF. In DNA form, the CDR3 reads TGCGCCAGCAGCCCGGGTTGGGGAGATGGTCGTGAAAAACTGTTTTTT.

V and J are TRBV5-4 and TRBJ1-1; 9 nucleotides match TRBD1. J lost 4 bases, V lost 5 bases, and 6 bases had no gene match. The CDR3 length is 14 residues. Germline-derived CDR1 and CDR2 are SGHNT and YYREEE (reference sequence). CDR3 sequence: CASSRDRAGTEAFF. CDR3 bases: TGTGCCAGCAGTCGGGACAGGGCCGGCACTGAAGCTTTCTTT.

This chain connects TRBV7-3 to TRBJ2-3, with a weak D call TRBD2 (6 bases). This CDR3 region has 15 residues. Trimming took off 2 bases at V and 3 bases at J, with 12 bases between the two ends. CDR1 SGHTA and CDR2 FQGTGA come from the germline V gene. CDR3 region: CASSLVGGATDTQYF. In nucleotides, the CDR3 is TGTGCCAGCAGCTTAGTCGGCGGGGCTACAGATACGCAGTATTTT. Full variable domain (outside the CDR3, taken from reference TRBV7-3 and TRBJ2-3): GAGVSQTPSNKVTEKGKYVELRCDPISGHTALYWYRQSLGQGPEFLIYFQGTGAADDSGLPNDRFFAVRPEGSVSTLKIQRTERGDSAVYLCASSLVGGATDTQYFGPGTRLTVL.

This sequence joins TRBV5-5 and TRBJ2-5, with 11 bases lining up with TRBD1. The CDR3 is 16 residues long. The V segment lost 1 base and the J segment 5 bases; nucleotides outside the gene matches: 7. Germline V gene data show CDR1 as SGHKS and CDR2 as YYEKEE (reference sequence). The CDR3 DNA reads TGTGCCAGCAGCTTGCTGTCGGGGACAGGGGGGGAGACCCAGTACTTC. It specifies CASSLLSGTGGETQYF.

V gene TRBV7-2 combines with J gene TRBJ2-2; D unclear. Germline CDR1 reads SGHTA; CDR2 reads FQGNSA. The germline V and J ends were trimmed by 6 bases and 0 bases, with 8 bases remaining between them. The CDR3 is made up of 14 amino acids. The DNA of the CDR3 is TGTGCCAGCAGGGTAGCTGCGAACACCGGGGAGCTGTTTTTT. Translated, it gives CASRVAANTGELFF.

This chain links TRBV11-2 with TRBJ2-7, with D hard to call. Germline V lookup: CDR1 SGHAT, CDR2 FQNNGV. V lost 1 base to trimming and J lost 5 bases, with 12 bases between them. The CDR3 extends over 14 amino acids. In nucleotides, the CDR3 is TGTGCCAGCAGCTTAGGCCCGGGTCCCGACGAGCAGTACTTC. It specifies CASSLGPGPDEQYF. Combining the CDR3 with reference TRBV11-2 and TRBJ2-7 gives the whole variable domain EAGVAQSPRYKIIEKRQSVAFWCNPISGHATLYWYQQILGQGPKLLIQFQNNGVVDDSQLPKDRFSAERLKGVDSTLKIQPAKLEDSAVYLCASSLGPGPDEQYFGPGTRLTVT.

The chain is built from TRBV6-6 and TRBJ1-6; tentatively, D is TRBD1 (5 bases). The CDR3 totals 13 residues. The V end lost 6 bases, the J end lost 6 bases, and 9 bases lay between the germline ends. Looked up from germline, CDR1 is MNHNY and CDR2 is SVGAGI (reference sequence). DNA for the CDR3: TGTGCCAGCAGAGGCAGGGCTAATTCACCCCTCCACTTT. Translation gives CASRGRANSPLHF.

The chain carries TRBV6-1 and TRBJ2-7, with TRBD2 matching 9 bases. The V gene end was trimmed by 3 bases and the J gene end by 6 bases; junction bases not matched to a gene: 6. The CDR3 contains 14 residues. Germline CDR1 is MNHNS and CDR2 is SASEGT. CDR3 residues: CASSEVGTSFEQYF. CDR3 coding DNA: TGTGCCAGCAGTGAGGTAGGGACTAGCTTCGAGCAGTACTTC.

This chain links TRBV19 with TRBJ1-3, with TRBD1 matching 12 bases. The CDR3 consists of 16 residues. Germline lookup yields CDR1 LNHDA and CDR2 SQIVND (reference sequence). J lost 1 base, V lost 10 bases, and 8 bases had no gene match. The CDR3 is CATRDRGLFSGNTIYF. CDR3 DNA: TGTGCCACCCGGGACAGGGGGCTTTTTTCTGGAAACACCATATATTTT.

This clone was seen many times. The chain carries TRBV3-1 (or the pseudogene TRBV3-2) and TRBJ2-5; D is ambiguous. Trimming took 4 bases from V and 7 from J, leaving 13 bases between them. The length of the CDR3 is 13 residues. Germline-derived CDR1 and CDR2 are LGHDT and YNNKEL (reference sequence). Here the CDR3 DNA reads TGTGCCAGCAGCCTTGGAAGGTCGGGGACCCAGTACTTC. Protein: CASSLGRSGTQYF.

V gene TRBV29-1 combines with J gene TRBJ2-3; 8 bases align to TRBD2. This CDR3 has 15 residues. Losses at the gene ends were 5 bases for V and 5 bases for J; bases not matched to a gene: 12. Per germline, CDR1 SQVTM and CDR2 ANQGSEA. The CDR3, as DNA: TGCAGCGTTCAGGGGAAAGCGGGAGTAAGAGATACGCAGTATTTT. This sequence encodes CSVQGKAGVRDTQYF.

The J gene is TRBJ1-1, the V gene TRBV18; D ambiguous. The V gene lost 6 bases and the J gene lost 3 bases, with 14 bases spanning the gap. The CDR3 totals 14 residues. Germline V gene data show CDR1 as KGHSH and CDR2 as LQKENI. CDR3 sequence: CASSRYPEDTEAFF. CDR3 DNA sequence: TGTGCCAGCTCGCGTTACCCGGAGGACACTGAAGCTTTCTTT.

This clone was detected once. CDR3 sequence: CASSLTGTGDQPQHF. In nucleotides, the CDR3 is TGTGCCAGCAGCTTGACGGGTACAGGGGATCAGCCCCAGCATTTT. This chain links TRBV5-8 with TRBJ1-5; 7 bases map to TRBD1. In germline, CDR1 is SGHTS, CDR2 YDEGEE. V shed 1 base, J shed 5 bases, and the junction held 6 bases outside the gene matches. The CDR3 extends over 15 amino acids. The full variable domain, in which reference TRBV5-8 and TRBJ1-5 provide the parts outside the CDR3, is EAGVTQSPTHLIKTRGQQATLRCSPISGHTSVYWYQQALGLGLQFLLWYDEGEERNRGNFPPRFSGRQFPNYSSELNVNALELEDSALYLCASSLTGTGDQPQHFGDGTRLSIL.

The CDR3 region has the DNA TGTGCCAGCAGCCGTACAGGGCTCGAAGTAGAGACCCAGTACTTC. This gives the protein CASSRTGLEVETQYF. The chain has TRBV13 and TRBJ2-5; D may be TRBD1 (6 bases). The germline V and J ends were trimmed by 5 bases and 4 bases, with 17 bases remaining between them. The CDR3 extends over 15 amino acids. Looked up from germline, CDR1 is PRHDT and CDR2 is FYEKMQ (reference sequence).

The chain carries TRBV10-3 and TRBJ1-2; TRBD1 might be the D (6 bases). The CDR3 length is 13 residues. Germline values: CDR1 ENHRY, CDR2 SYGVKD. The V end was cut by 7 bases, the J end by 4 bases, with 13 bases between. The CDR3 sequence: CAITAGGAYGYTF. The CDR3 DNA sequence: TGTGCCATCACTGCGGGGGGGGCCTATGGCTACACCTTC.

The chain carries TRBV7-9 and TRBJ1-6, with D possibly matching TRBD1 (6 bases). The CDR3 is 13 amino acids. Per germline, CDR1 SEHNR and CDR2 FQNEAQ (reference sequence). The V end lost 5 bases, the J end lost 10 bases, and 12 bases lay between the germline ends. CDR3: CASSPRTASPLHF. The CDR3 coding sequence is TGTGCCAGCAGCCCCCGGACAGCCTCACCCCTCCACTTT.

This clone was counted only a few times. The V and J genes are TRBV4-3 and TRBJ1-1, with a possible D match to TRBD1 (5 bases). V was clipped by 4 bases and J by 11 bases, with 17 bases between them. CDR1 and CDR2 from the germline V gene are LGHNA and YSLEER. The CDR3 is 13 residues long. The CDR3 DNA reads TGCGCCAGCAGCCCGTGGGGGGGGGAACGGGCTTTCTTT. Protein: CASSPWGGERAFF.

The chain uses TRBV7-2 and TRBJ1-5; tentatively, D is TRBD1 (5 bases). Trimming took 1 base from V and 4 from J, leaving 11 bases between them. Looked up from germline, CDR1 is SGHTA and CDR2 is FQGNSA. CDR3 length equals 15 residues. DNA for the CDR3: TGTGCCAGCAGCTTAGATGGGCAGGGTAATCAGCCCCAGCATTTT. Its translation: CASSLDGQGNQPQHF.

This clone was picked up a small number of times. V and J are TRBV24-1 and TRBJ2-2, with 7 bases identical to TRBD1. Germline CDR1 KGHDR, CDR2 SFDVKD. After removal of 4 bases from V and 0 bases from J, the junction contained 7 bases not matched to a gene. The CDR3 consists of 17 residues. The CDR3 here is CATSDRDRAPNTGELFF. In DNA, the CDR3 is TGTGCCACCAGTGACCGTGACAGGGCCCCGAACACCGGGGAGCTGTTTTTT.

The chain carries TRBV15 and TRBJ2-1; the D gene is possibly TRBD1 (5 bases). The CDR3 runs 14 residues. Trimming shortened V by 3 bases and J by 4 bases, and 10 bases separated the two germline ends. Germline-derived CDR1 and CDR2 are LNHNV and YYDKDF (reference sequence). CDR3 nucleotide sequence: TGTGCCACCAGCAGGGGGCAGTTTTACAATGAGCAGTTCTTC. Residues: CATSRGQFYNEQFF.

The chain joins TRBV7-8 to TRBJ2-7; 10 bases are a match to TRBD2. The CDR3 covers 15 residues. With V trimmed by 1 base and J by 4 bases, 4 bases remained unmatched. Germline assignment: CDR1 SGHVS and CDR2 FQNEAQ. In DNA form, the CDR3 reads TGTGCCAGCAGCTTAGGAACTAGCGGGATATACGAGCAGTACTTC. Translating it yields CASSLGTSGIYEQYF.

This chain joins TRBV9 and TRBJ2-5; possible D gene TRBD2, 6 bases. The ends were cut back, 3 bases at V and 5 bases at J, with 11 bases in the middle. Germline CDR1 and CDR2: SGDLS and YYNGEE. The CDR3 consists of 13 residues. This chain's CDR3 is CASSATRRETQYF. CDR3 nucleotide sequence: TGTGCCAGCAGCGCGACTAGAAGGGAGACCCAGTACTTC.

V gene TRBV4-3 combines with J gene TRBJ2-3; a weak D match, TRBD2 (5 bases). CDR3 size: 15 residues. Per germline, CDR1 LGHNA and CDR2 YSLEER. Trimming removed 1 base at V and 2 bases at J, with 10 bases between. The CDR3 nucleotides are TGCGCCAGCAGCCAAGGGACGGGAATCACAGATACGCAGTATTTT. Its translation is CASSQGTGITDTQYF.

The DNA for the CDR3 is TGTGCCAGCAGCCCAAGGTCTAGCGGGGAGGCTGGGGGGGATGAGCAGTTCTTC. Its translation is CASSPRSSGEAGGDEQFF. The chain joins TRBV4-2 to TRBJ2-1, with TRBD2 matching over 9 bases. The CDR3 totals 18 residues. Germline CDR1 and CDR2: LGHNA and YNFKEQ. After removal of 4 bases from V and 8 bases from J, the junction contained 18 bases not matched to a gene.

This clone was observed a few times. The DNA of the CDR3 is TGTGCCAGCAGCTTAGTGCTTTTCCTACTCACAGATACGCAGTATTTT. Its protein is CASSLVLFLLTDTQYF. The gene calls are TRBV7-2 and TRBJ2-3; no reliable D call. Germline assignment: CDR1 SGHTA and CDR2 FQGNSA. V lost 1 base to trimming and J lost 2 bases, with 13 bases between them. The CDR3 has 16 residues.

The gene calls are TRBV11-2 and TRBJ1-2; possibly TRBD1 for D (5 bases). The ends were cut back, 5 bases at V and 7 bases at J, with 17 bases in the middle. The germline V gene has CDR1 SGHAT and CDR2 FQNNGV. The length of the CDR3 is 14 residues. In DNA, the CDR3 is TGTGCCAGCAGCCCATATAGGGGAGGCCCTGGCTACACCTTC. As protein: CASSPYRGGPGYTF.

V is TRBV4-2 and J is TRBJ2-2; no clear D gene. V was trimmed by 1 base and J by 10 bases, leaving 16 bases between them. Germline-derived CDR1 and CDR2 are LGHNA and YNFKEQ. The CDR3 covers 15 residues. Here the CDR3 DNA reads TGTGCCAGCAGCCAAGGGCAGCTAGGAATGGAGGAGCTGTTTTTT. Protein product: CASSQGQLGMEELFF.

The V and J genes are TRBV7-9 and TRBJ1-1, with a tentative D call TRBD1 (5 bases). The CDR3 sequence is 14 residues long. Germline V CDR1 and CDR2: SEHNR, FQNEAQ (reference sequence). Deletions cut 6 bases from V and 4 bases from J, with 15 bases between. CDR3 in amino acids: CASRTDRDSTEAFF. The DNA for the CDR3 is TGTGCCAGCAGAACAGACCGGGACTCCACTGAAGCTTTCTTT.

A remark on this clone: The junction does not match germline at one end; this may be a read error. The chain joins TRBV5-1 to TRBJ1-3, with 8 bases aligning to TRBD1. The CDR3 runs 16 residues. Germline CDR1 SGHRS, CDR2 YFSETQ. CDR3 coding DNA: TGCGCCAGCAGCGGACAGGGAATTGGAAATGGAGACACCATATATTTT. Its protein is CASSGQGIGNGDTIYF.

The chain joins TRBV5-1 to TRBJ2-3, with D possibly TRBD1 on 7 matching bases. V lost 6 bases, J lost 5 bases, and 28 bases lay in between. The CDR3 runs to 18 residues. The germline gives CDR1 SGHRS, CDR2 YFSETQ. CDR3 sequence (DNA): TGCGCCAGCACCCTGGTCGCATTGGACAGGAGGAGGGGAGATACGCAGTATTTT. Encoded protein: CASTLVALDRRRGDTQYF.